This is a list of T cell receptor beta chains from one sample in a study of OX40 agonist ivuxolimab in advanced cancers. Clones were sequenced by immunoSEQ multiplex PCR, and TCRdb holds only the in-frame ones, with some missing. The sample has about 59,000 clones; more than 75% are singletons. Sample: CD4+ or CD8+ T cells sorted from blood, taken in a trial of the OX40 agonist ivuxolimab. Source of these receptors: an adult with an advanced solid tumor such as melanoma, head and neck, liver or kidney cancer. The CDR3 runs from the conserved cysteine through the conserved F or W. Each record gives: J gene, D gene, V gene, clone size, CDR3 DNA, CDR3 protein. D genes are given only for firm matches. Some rows mark clone size as missing; the rest say once, few, many or name a class of expanded clone.

>TRBJ2-1|-|TRBV10-3|-
TGTGCCATCAGTGAGTCGATGGTCAATGAGCAGTTCTTC
CAISESMVNEQFF
>TRBJ2-1|TRBD2|TRBV5-4|-
TGTGCCAGCAGCTTGCGGGAGGGTGAGCAGTTCTTC
CASSLREGEQFF
>TRBJ2-7|-|TRBV7-2|once
TGTGCCAGCAGCTTAGCGGCTCAGGGATCCTACGAGCAGTACTTC
CASSLAAQGSYEQYF
>TRBJ1-3|-|TRBV19|-
TGTGCCAGTAGTCGACAAGCCTCTGGAAACACCATATATTTT
CASSRQASGNTIYF
>TRBJ2-6|TRBD2|TRBV7-8|once
TGTGCCAGCACCGAATTGGGAGGGACTGGGGCCAACGTCCTGACTTTC
CASTELGGTGANVLTF
>TRBJ2-7|-|TRBV4-3|-
TGCGCCAGCAGCCAAGTACAGTCCTACGAGCAGTACTTC
CASSQVQSYEQYF
>TRBJ2-3|-|TRBV7-2|-
TGTGCCAGCAGCCCCCACTCAGATACGCAGTATTTT
CASSPHSDTQYF
>TRBJ1-5|TRBD1|TRBV19|-
TGTGCCAGTACCCCTGGACAGGGGAATATTCAGCCCCGGCATTTT
CASTPGQGNIQPRHF
>TRBJ2-3|-|TRBV7-9|-
TGTGCCGGCTTCGACGAAGATACGCAGTATTTT
CAGFDEDTQYF
>TRBJ1-4|TRBD1|TRBV9|-
TGTGCCAGCAGCGCTGGGACAGGTAATGAAAAACTGTTTTTT
CASSAGTGNEKLFF
>TRBJ2-1|TRBD1|TRBV7-2|-
TGTGCCAGCAGCCCGGGACAGGGGGCTCATGAGCAGTTCTTC
CASSPGQGAHEQFF
>TRBJ1-4|-|TRBV19|-
TGTGCCAGTAGAACGGGCCCTGGACAAGAAAAACTGTTTTTT
CASRTGPGQEKLFF
>TRBJ2-7|-|TRBV19|-
TGTGCCAGTAGTCTGCGGACGGAAAGTCAGTACGAGCAGTACTTC
CASSLRTESQYEQYF
>TRBJ2-2|TRBD2|TRBV18|-
TGTGCCAGCTCACCAGGACTAGCGGGGCAGAGCGCGAACACCGGGGAGCTGTTTTTT
CASSPGLAGQSANTGELFF
>TRBJ2-3|-|TRBV7-2|-
TGTGCCAGCAGCCCAGATTCTGGGACCCCGGGTACGCAGTATTTT
CASSPDSGTPGTQYF
>TRBJ2-1|-|TRBV7-3|-
TGTGCCAGCAGCTTAAACAGGGGAGGGAATGAGCAGTTCTTC
CASSLNRGGNEQFF
>TRBJ1-4|-|TRBV2|once
TGTGCCAGCAGTATACGTAGACTGTTTTTT
CASSIRRLFF
>TRBJ1-1|-|TRBV6-1|-
TGTGCCAGCAAGGGGGGCGGGAACACTGAAGCTTTCTTT
CASKGGGNTEAFF
>TRBJ1-5|-|TRBV28|-
TGTGCCAGCAGTTTGTCTATGTGGCAGCCCCAGCATTTT
CASSLSMWQPQHF
>TRBJ1-1|-|TRBV5-4|-
TGTGCCAGCAGCTTGGCCGCAGGGCGAAGGACCGAAGCTTTCTTT
CASSLAAGRRTEAFF
>TRBJ2-3|TRBD2|TRBV9|-
TGTGCCAGCAGCCCGGGGACTAGCGGGGTCACAGATACGCAGTATTTT
CASSPGTSGVTDTQYF
>TRBJ1-6|TRBD1|TRBV28|-
TGTGCCAGCAGTTTCCGGGACAGGGGATTCTTTAATTCACCCCTCCACTTT
CASSFRDRGFFNSPLHF
>TRBJ1-1|-|TRBV4-3|-
TGCGCCAGCAGCCAAGGGATAGGGAACCATGAAGCTTTCTTT
CASSQGIGNHEAFF
>TRBJ2-3|TRBD2|TRBV6-5|-
TGTGCCAGCAGTTACTCTCGGCTAGCGGGAGATACGCAGTATTTT
CASSYSRLAGDTQYF
>TRBJ2-2|-|TRBV28|-
TGTGCCAGCAGTTTTCCTAACACCGGGGAGCTGTTTTTT
CASSFPNTGELFF
>TRBJ1-4|-|TRBV7-2|-
TGTGCCAGCAGCTTAACCAGGGGCACTAATGAAAAACTGTTTTTT
CASSLTRGTNEKLFF
>TRBJ2-5|-|TRBV11-3|-
TGTGCCAGCAGCTTAGGAGGTCGAACCACCCAAGAGACCCAGTACTTC
CASSLGGRTTQETQYF
>TRBJ1-1|TRBD1|TRBV2|-
TGTGCCAGCAGCTACAGGGGGAACACTGAAGCTTTCTTT
CASSYRGNTEAFF